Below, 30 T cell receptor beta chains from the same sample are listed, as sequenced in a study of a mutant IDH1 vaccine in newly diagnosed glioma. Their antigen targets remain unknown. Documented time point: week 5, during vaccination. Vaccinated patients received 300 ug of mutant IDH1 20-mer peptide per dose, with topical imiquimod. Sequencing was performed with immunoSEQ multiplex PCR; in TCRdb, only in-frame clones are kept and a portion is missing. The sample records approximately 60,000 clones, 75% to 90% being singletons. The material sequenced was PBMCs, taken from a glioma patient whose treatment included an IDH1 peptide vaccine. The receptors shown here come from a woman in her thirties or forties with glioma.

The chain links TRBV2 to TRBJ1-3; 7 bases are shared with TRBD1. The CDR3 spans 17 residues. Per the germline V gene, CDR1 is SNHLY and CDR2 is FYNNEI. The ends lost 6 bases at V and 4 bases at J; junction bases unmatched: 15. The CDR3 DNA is TGTGCCAGCAGGCCCAGCCGACAGGGTGGGAAAGGAAACACCATATATTTT. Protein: CASRPSRQGGKGNTIYF.

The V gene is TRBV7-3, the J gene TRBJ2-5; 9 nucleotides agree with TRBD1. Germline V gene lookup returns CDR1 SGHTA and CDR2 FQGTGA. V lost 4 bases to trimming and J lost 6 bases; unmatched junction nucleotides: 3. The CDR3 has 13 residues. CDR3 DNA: TGTGCCAGCAGCTCGGGACAGGGCCAGACCCAGTACTTC. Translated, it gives CASSSGQGQTQYF.

This chain's CDR3 is CASSLVQGYGYTF. The CDR3 nucleotides read TGTGCCAGCAGCTTAGTCCAGGGGTATGGCTACACCTTC. This rearrangement joins TRBV7-9 to TRBJ1-2; D perhaps matches TRBD1 (6 bases). Germline V CDR1 and CDR2: SEHNR, FQNEAQ (reference sequence). The CDR3 is 13 amino acids. The V and J ends lost 1 base and 5 bases respectively, with 8 bases between them.

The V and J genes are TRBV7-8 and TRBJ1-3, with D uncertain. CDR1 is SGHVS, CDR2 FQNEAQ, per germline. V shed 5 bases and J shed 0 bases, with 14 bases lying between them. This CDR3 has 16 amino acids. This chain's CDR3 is CASSPNGFDSGNTIYF. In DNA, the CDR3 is TGTGCCAGCAGCCCTAACGGCTTCGACTCTGGAAACACCATATATTTT.

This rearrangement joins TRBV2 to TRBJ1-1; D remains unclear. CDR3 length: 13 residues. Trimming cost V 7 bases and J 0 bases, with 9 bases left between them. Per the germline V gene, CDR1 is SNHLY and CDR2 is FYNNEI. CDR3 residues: CASNRVVNTEAFF. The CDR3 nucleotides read TGTGCCAGCAATAGGGTAGTGAACACTGAAGCTTTCTTT.

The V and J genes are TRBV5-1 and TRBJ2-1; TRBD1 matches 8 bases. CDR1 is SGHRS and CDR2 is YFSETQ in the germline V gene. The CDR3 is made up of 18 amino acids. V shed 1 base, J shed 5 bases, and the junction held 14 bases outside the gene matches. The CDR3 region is CASSLSNGQGYSDNEQFF. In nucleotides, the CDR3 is TGCGCCAGCAGCTTGAGCAACGGACAGGGATATTCGGACAATGAGCAGTTCTTC. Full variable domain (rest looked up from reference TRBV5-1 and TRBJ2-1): KAGVTQTPRYLIKTRGQQVTLSCSPISGHRSVSWYQQTPGQGLQFLFEYFSETQRNKGNFPGRFSGRQFSNSRSEMNVSTLELGDSALYLCASSLSNGQGYSDNEQFFGPGTRLTVL.

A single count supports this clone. CDR3 bases: TGCGCCAGCAGCCAATTACAGGGGGCTGGAAACACCATATATTTT. Translation: CASSQLQGAGNTIYF. The V call is TRBV4-1, the J call TRBJ1-3; TRBD1 matches at 8 bases. Losses at the gene ends were 2 bases for V and 2 bases for J; bases not matched to a gene: 2. Germline CDR1 MGHRA, CDR2 YSYEKL. The CDR3 totals 15 residues.

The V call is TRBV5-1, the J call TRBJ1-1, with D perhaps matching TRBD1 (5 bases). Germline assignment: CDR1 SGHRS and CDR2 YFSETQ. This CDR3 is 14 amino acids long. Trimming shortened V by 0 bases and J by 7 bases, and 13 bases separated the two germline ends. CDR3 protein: CASSLGSRGNEAFF. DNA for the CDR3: TGCGCCAGCAGCTTGGGATCCCGGGGGAATGAAGCTTTCTTT.

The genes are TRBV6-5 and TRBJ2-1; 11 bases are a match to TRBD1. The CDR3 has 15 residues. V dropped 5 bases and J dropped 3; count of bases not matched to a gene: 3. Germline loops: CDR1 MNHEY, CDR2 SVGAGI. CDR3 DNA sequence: TGTGCCAGCAGTCGGGACAGGGGGGGCTACAATGAGCAGTTCTTC. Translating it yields CASSRDRGGYNEQFF.

DNA of the CDR3: TGTGCCAGCTCACCAGGGAGGGATACTGAAGCTTTCTTT. It is translated as CASSPGRDTEAFF. The V gene is TRBV18, the J gene TRBJ1-1; D gene uncertain. V was pared by 2 bases and J by 5 bases, with 9 bases between. The CDR3 is 13 residues long. Germline CDR1 and CDR2: KGHSH and LQKENI.

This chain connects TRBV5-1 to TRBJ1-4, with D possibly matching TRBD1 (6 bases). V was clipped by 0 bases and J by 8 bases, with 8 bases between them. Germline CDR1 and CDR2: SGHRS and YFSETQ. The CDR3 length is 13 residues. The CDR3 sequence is CASSLDRAEKLFF. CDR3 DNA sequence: TGCGCCAGCAGCTTGGACAGGGCCGAAAAACTGTTTTTT.

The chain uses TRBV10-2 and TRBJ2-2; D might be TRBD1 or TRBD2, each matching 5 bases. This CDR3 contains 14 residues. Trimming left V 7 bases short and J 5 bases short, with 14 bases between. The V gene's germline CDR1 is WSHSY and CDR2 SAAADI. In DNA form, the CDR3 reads TGCGCCAGCACTCTCCCGGGGCTGACCGGGGAGCTGTTTTTT. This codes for CASTLPGLTGELFF.

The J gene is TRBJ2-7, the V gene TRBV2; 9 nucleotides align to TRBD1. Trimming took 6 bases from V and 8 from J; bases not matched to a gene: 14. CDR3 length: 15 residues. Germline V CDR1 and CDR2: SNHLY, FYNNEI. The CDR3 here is CASSKIRDRVPQQYF. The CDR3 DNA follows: TGTGCCAGCAGCAAAATCCGGGACAGGGTACCCCAGCAGTACTTC.

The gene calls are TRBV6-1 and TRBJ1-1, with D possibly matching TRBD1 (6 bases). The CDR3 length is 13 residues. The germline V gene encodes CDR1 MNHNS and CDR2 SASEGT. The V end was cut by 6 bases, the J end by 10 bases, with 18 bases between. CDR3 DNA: TGTGCCAGCAGGATGGACAGTCACTCGAGAGCTTTCTTT. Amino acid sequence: CASRMDSHSRAFF.

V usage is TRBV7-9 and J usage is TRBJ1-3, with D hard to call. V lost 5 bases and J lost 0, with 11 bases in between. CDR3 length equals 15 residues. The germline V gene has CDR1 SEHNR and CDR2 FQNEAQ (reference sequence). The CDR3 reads CASSPRPYSGNTIYF. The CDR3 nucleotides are TGTGCCAGCAGCCCCCGACCGTACTCTGGAAACACCATATATTTT.

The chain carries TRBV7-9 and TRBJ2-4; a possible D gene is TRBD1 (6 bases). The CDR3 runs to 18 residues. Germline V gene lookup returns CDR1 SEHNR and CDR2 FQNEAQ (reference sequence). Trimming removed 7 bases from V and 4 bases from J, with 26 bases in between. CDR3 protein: CASTTTAPTGGLKNIQYF. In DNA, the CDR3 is TGTGCCAGCACCACAACGGCCCCGACAGGCGGATTAAAAAACATTCAGTACTTC.

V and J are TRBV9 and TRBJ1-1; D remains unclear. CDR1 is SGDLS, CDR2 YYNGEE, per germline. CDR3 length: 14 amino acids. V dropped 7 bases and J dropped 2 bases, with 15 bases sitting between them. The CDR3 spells CASSLGLRNTEAFF. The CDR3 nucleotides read TGTGCCAGCTCCCTCGGTTTGAGAAACACTGAAGCTTTCTTT.

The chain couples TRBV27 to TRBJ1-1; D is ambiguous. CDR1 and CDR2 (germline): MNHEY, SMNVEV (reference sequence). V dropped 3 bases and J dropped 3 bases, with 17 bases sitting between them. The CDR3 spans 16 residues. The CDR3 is CASSLVGGYGHTEAFF. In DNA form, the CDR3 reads TGTGCCAGCAGTTTGGTAGGCGGGTATGGGCACACTGAAGCTTTCTTT.

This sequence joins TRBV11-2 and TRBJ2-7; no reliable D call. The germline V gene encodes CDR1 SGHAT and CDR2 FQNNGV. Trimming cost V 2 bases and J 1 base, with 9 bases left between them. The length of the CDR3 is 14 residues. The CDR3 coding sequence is TGTGCCAGCAGCTTATTGGTTGGTTCCTACGAGCAGTACTTC. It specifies CASSLLVGSYEQYF.

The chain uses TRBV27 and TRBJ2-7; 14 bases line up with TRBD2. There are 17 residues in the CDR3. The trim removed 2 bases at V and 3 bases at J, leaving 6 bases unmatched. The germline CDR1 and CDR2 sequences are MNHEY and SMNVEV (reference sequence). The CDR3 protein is CASSLAGTSGSLYEQYF. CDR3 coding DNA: TGTGCCAGCAGTTTAGCCGGGACTAGCGGGAGTCTCTACGAGCAGTACTTC.

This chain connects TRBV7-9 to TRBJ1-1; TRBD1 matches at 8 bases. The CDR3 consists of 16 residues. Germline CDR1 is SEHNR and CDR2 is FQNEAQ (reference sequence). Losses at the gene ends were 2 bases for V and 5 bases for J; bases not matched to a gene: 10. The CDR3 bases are TGTGCCAGCAGCTTAACAGGCCAGGGGGCGCGAACTGAAGCTTTCTTT. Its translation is CASSLTGQGARTEAFF.

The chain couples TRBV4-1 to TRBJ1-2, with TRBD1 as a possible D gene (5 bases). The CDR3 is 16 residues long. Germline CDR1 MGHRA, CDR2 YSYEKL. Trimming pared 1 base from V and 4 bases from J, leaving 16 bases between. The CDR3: CASSQGAGKGGYGYTF. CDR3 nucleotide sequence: TGCGCCAGCAGCCAAGGTGCAGGGAAGGGTGGCTATGGCTACACCTTC.

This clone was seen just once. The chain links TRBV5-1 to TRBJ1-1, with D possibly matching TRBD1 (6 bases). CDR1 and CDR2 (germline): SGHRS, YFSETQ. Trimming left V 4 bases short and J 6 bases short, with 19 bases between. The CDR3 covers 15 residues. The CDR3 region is CASSAAQGRPPEAFF. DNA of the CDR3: TGCGCCAGCAGCGCTGCCCAGGGGAGGCCCCCTGAAGCTTTCTTT.

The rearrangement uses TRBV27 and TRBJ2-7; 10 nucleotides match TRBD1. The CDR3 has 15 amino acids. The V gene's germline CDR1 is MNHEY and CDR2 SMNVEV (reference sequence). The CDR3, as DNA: TGTGTTACAGCACCCCGGGACAGGGGACCCTACGAGCAGTACTTC. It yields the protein CVTAPRDRGPYEQYF.

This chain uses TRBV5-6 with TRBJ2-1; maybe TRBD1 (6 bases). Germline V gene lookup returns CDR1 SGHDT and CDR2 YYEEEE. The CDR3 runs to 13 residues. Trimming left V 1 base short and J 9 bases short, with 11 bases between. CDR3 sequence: CASSLLGAVEQFF. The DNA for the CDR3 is TGTGCCAGCAGCTTGTTGGGGGCAGTTGAGCAGTTCTTC.

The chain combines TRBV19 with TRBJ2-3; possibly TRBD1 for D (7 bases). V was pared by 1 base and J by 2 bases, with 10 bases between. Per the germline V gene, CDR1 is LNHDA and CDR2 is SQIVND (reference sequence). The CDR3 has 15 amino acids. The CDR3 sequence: CASSIAGGTTDTQYF. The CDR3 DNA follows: TGTGCCAGTAGTATAGCAGGGGGGACCACAGATACGCAGTATTTT.

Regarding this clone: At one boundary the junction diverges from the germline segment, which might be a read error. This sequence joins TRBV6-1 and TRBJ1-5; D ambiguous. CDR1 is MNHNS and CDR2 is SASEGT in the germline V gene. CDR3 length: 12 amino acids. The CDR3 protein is CAISPQDQPQHF. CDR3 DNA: TGTGCCATTTCGCCACAAGATCAACCCCAGCATTTT.

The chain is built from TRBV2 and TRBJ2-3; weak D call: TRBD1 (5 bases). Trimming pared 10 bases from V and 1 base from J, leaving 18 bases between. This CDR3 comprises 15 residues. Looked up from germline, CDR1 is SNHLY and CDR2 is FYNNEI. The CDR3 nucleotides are TGTGCCACCGGTGTCGGCCAGGGCGGCACAGATACGCAGTATTTT. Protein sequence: CATGVGQGGTDTQYF.

The CDR3 sequence: CASSEFRETQYF. CDR3 nucleotides: TGTGCCAGCAGTGAATTTCGAGAGACCCAGTACTTC. The chain employs TRBV25-1 and TRBJ2-5; D not resolved. The germline V and J ends were trimmed by 1 base and 4 bases, with 4 bases remaining between them. Germline CDR1 reads MGHDK; CDR2 reads SYGVNS. The CDR3 is 12 amino acids.

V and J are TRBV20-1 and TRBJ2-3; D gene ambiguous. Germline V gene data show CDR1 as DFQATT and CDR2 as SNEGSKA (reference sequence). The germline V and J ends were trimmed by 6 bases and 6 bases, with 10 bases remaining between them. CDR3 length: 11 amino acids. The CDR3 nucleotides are TGCAGTGCCCCACACTGGGATACGCAGTATTTT. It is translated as CSAPHWDTQYF.